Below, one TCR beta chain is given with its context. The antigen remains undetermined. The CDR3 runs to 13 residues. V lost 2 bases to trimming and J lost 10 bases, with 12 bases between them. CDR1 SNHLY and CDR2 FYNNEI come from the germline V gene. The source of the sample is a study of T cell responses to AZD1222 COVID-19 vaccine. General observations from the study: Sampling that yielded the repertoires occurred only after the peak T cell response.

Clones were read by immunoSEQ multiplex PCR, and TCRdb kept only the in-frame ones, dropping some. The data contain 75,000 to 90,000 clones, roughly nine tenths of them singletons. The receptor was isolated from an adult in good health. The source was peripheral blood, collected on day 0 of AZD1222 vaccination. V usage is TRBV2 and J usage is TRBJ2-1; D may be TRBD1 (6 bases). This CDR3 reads CASSEYRAGEQFF. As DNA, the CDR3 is TGTGCCAGCAGTGAATACAGGGCGGGCGAGCAGTTCTTC.